What follows describes a single TCR beta chain. These data belong to a study of ipilimumab plus nivolumab after autologous stem cell transplantation. Study at large: The DLBCL cohort had primary refractory and relapsed disease, with 18-month progression-free survival of approximately 87% and 28%.

The CDR3 length is 15 residues. Germline values: CDR1 MDHEN, CDR2 SYDVKM. Trimming shortened V by 8 bases and J by 3 bases, and 19 bases separated the two germline ends. Here immunoSEQ multiplex PCR was the method, and the copy in TCRdb shows in-frame clones only, minus some. The data hold around 16,000 clones, with over 70% observed a single time. The clonotype was recovered from a male donor with diffuse large B-cell lymphoma. The chain recombines TRBV28 with TRBJ1-1; D gene unclear. The sequencing here drew on PBMCs, taken in a trial of ipilimumab plus nivolumab as post-transplant consolidation. The CDR3 loop is CASPAPGSTYTEAFF. CDR3 bases: TGTGCCAGCCCCGCCCCCGGGAGTACCTACACTGAAGCTTTCTTT.